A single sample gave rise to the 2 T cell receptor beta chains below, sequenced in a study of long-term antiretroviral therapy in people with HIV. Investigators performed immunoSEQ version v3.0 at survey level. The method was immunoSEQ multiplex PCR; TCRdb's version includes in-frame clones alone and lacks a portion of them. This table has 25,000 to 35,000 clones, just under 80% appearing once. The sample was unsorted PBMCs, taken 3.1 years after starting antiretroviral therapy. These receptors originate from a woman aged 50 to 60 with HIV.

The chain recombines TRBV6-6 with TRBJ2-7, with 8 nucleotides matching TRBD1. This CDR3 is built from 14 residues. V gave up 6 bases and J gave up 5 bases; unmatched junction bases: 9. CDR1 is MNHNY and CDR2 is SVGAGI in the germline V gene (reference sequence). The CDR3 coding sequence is TGTGCCAGCAGCGTTGACAGGGGAAGGCACGAGCAGTACTTC. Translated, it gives CASSVDRGRHEQYF.

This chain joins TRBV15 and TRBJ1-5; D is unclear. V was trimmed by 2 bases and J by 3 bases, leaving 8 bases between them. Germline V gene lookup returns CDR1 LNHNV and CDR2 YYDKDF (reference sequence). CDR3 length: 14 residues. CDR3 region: CATSRPDPNQPQHF. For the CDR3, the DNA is TGTGCCACCAGCAGACCTGATCCCAATCAGCCCCAGCATTTT.